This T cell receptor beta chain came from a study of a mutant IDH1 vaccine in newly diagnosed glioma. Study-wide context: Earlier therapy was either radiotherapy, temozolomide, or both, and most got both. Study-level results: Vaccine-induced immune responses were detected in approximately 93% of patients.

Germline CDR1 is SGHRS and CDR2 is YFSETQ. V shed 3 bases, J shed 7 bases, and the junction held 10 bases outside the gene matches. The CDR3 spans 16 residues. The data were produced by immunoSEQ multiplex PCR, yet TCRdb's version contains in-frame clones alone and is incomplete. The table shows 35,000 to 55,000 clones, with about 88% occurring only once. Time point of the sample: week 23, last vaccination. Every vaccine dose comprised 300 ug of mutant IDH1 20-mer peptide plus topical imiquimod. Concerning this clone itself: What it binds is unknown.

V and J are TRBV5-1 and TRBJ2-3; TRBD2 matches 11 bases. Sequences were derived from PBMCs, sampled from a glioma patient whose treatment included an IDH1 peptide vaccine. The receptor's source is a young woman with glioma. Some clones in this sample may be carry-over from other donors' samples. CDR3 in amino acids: CASSSAGTSGINTQYF. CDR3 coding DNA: TGCGCCAGCAGCTCAGCCGGGACTAGCGGTATAAATACGCAGTATTTT.